This is a list of T cell receptor beta chains from one sample in a study of CD8 T cells in ankylosing spondylitis. One entry per CDR3 protein, called by TCRdb with MiXCR from the 5' RACE reads. This sample yields under 950,000 distinct CDR3 sequences, of which around 17% are seen a single time; under 20% belongs to the top ten. Sequences were obtained from blood, either unsorted or a sorted T cell fraction (not recorded which). These receptors came from a male donor with ankylosing spondylitis. Each CDR3 is given with its conserved first and last residue. A D gene is named only where the DNA matches it firmly. Only some rows state a clone size, as once, few, many or a class for expanded clones.

D gene: NA
J gene: TRBJ1-1
clone size: NA
V gene: TRBV10-3
CDR3 protein: CAISDRDGRTEAFF
CDR3 DNA: TGTGCCATCAGTGATCGAGACGGTCGGACTGAAGCTTTCTTT

D gene: TRBD2
J gene: TRBJ2-1
clone size: few
V gene: TRBV12-5
CDR3 protein: CASALAWTSVVNEQFF
CDR3 DNA: TGTGCTAGTGCCCTCGCCTGGACTAGCGTCGTCAATGAGCAGTTCTTC

D gene: NA
J gene: TRBJ2-1
clone size: NA
V gene: TRBV29-1
CDR3 protein: CSGRESGNEQFF
CDR3 DNA: TGCAGCGGTCGGGAGTCCGGCAATGAGCAGTTCTTC

D gene: TRBD1
J gene: TRBJ2-3
clone size: NA
V gene: TRBV18
CDR3 protein: CASSHGQGAVDTQYF
CDR3 DNA: TGTGCCAGCTCTCACGGACAGGGGGCTGTAGATACGCAGTATTTT

D gene: NA
J gene: TRBJ1-3
clone size: NA
V gene: TRBV29-1
CDR3 protein: CSVGDGPNSGNTIYF
CDR3 DNA: TGCAGCGTCGGGGACGGACCAAACTCTGGAAACACCATATATTTT

D gene: TRBD1
J gene: TRBJ2-5
clone size: NA
V gene: TRBV2
CDR3 protein: CASRDDRGTFQETQYF
CDR3 DNA: TGTGCCAGCAGGGATGACAGGGGGACCTTCCAAGAGACCCAGTACTTC

D gene: NA
J gene: TRBJ1-2
clone size: once
V gene: TRBV12-3/TRBV12-4
CDR3 protein: CASTPTVNYGYTF
CDR3 DNA: TGTGCCAGCACCCCGACAGTTAACTATGGCTACACCTTC

D gene: NA
J gene: TRBJ2-3
clone size: NA
V gene: TRBV4-1
CDR3 protein: CASSPFRELTDTQYF
CDR3 DNA: TGCGCCAGCAGTCCCTTTAGGGAGCTCACAGATACGCAGTATTTT

D gene: NA
J gene: TRBJ1-5
clone size: few
V gene: TRBV6-2/TRBV6-3
CDR3 protein: CASRQGARQPQHF
CDR3 DNA: TGTGCCAGCAGACAGGGCGCAAGGCAGCCCCAGCATTTT

D gene: TRBD2
J gene: TRBJ2-1
clone size: many
V gene: TRBV4-2
CDR3 protein: CASTPTETSGYNEQFF
CDR3 DNA: TGTGCCAGCACCCCTACCGAAACTAGCGGGTACAATGAGCAGTTCTTC

D gene: TRBD2
J gene: TRBJ2-7
clone size: few
V gene: TRBV5-1
CDR3 protein: CASSRSSGAQAYEQYF
CDR3 DNA: TGCGCCAGCAGCAGATCCAGCGGGGCTCAAGCCTACGAGCAGTACTTC

D gene: TRBD2
J gene: TRBJ2-1
clone size: few
V gene: TRBV29-1
CDR3 protein: CSVEETSREGFNEQFF
CDR3 DNA: TGCAGCGTTGAAGAAACTAGCCGGGAGGGCTTCAATGAGCAGTTCTTC

D gene: NA
J gene: TRBJ1-1
clone size: few
V gene: TRBV5-1
CDR3 protein: CASSSGPYPNMNTEAFF
CDR3 DNA: TGCGCCAGCAGCTCCGGGCCCTACCCCAACATGAACACTGAAGCTTTCTTT

D gene: NA
J gene: TRBJ2-7
clone size: few
V gene: TRBV3-1
CDR3 protein: CASSQDHVRNYEQYF
CDR3 DNA: TGTGCCAGCAGCCAAGATCATGTACGGAACTACGAGCAGTACTTC

D gene: TRBD1
J gene: TRBJ2-5
clone size: many
V gene: TRBV27
CDR3 protein: CASSDGTDQETQYF
CDR3 DNA: TGTGCCAGCAGTGACGGGACAGATCAAGAGACCCAGTACTTC

D gene: NA
J gene: TRBJ2-7
clone size: NA
V gene: TRBV12-3/TRBV12-4
CDR3 protein: CASSPRGGSFYEQYF
CDR3 DNA: TGTGCCAGCAGCCCCAGGGGGGGTTCCTTCTACGAGCAGTACTTC

D gene: TRBD1
J gene: TRBJ2-4
clone size: few
V gene: TRBV5-1
CDR3 protein: CASTSTGMGNIQYF
CDR3 DNA: TGCGCCAGCACCTCGACAGGGATGGGGAACATTCAGTACTTC

D gene: NA
J gene: TRBJ2-7
clone size: NA
V gene: TRBV2
CDR3 protein: CASSEGVFTGEQYF
CDR3 DNA: TGTGCCAGCAGTGAAGGGGTCTTCACGGGAGAGCAGTACTTC

D gene: NA
J gene: TRBJ2-3
clone size: NA
V gene: TRBV5-1
CDR3 protein: CASSSDERGDTQYF
CDR3 DNA: TGCGCCAGCAGCTCGGACGAGCGAGGAGATACGCAGTATTTT

D gene: TRBD1
J gene: TRBJ2-1
clone size: few
V gene: TRBV28
CDR3 protein: CASSLSPGGSYNEQFF
CDR3 DNA: TGTGCCAGCAGTTTATCCCCAGGGGGCTCCTACAATGAGCAGTTCTTC

D gene: NA
J gene: TRBJ2-2
clone size: NA
V gene: TRBV6-2/TRBV6-3
CDR3 protein: CASSYSRGSGELFF
CDR3 DNA: TGTGCCAGCAGTTACTCCCGGGGTTCCGGGGAGCTGTTTTTT

D gene: NA
J gene: TRBJ2-3
clone size: few
V gene: TRBV12-3/TRBV12-4
CDR3 protein: CASSLPGIADTQYF
CDR3 DNA: TGTGCCAGCAGTCTGCCAGGAATCGCAGATACGCAGTATTTT

D gene: NA
J gene: TRBJ1-2
clone size: many
V gene: TRBV7-9
CDR3 protein: CASFTPGGLNYGYTF
CDR3 DNA: TGTGCCAGCTTTACTCCGGGGGGATTGAACTATGGCTACACCTTC

D gene: NA
J gene: TRBJ1-1
clone size: many
V gene: TRBV5-1
CDR3 protein: CASSFDGLNTEAFF
CDR3 DNA: TGCGCCAGCAGCTTTGACGGTTTGAACACTGAAGCTTTCTTT

D gene: NA
J gene: TRBJ2-1
clone size: NA
V gene: TRBV14
CDR3 protein: CASSHTGSHEQFF
CDR3 DNA: TGTGCCAGCAGCCACACAGGGTCCCATGAGCAGTTCTTC

D gene: TRBD1
J gene: TRBJ2-3
clone size: few
V gene: TRBV24-1
CDR3 protein: CATSDATGTGYTDTQYF
CDR3 DNA: TGTGCCACCAGTGATGCAACCGGGACAGGATACACAGATACGCAGTATTTT

D gene: NA
J gene: TRBJ2-1
clone size: many
V gene: TRBV6-4
CDR3 protein: CASSDEGTYNEQFF
CDR3 DNA: TGTGCCAGCAGTGACGAGGGCACCTACAATGAGCAGTTCTTC

D gene: NA
J gene: TRBJ2-7
clone size: few
V gene: TRBV5-1
CDR3 protein: CASSLNPGLTYEQYF
CDR3 DNA: TGCGCCAGCAGCTTAAACCCCGGGCTGACCTACGAGCAGTACTTC

D gene: NA
J gene: TRBJ2-1
clone size: NA
V gene: TRBV19
CDR3 protein: CASSIGGRYNEQFF
CDR3 DNA: TGTGCCAGTAGTATAGGGGGGCGGTACAATGAGCAGTTCTTC

D gene: NA
J gene: TRBJ2-1
clone size: few
V gene: TRBV4-2
CDR3 protein: CASSRPGAPQFF
CDR3 DNA: TGTGCCAGCAGCCGACCTGGGGCGCCGCAGTTCTTC

D gene: NA
J gene: TRBJ1-6
clone size: many
V gene: TRBV6-1
CDR3 protein: CATGQETNSPLHF
CDR3 DNA: TGTGCCACAGGGCAGGAAACTAATTCACCCCTCCACTTT

D gene: NA
J gene: TRBJ1-1
clone size: NA
V gene: TRBV10-2
CDR3 protein: CASSASGYTEAFF
CDR3 DNA: TGCGCCAGCAGTGCTTCAGGGTACACTGAAGCTTTCTTT

D gene: NA
J gene: TRBJ2-1
clone size: NA
V gene: TRBV6-5
CDR3 protein: CASSYLGGYNEQFF
CDR3 DNA: TGTGCCAGCAGTTACTTGGGGGGCTACAATGAGCAGTTCTTC

D gene: TRBD1
J gene: TRBJ1-1
clone size: few
V gene: TRBV20-1
CDR3 protein: CSARDPGTGRTEAFF
CDR3 DNA: TGCAGTGCTAGAGATCCCGGGACAGGCAGGACTGAAGCTTTCTTT

D gene: NA
J gene: TRBJ2-1
clone size: NA
V gene: TRBV2
CDR3 protein: CASIEGTNEQFF
CDR3 DNA: TGTGCCAGCATAGAGGGGACCAATGAGCAGTTCTTC

D gene: NA
J gene: TRBJ1-1
clone size: few
V gene: TRBV12-3/TRBV12-4
CDR3 protein: CASTLQGPNTEAFF
CDR3 DNA: TGTGCCAGCACTCTACAGGGCCCGAACACTGAAGCTTTCTTT

D gene: TRBD1
J gene: TRBJ2-1
clone size: NA
V gene: TRBV4-3
CDR3 protein: CASSQDPGQGADEQFF
CDR3 DNA: TGCGCCAGCAGCCAAGACCCGGGACAGGGGGCAGATGAGCAGTTCTTC

D gene: NA
J gene: TRBJ2-3
clone size: many
V gene: TRBV24-1
CDR3 protein: CATSDPRTVTDTQYF
CDR3 DNA: TGTGCCACCAGTGACCCGAGGACTGTCACAGATACGCAGTATTTT

D gene: NA
J gene: TRBJ1-1
clone size: NA
V gene: TRBV5-6
CDR3 protein: CASSYSGTANTEAFF
CDR3 DNA: TGTGCCAGCAGCTACTCCGGGACGGCGAACACTGAAGCTTTCTTT

D gene: TRBD2
J gene: TRBJ2-2
clone size: many
V gene: TRBV7-2
CDR3 protein: CASSRTSGGAGELFF
CDR3 DNA: TGTGCCAGCAGCCGCACTAGCGGGGGGGCCGGGGAGCTGTTTTTT

D gene: NA
J gene: TRBJ1-5
clone size: NA
V gene: TRBV3-1
CDR3 protein: CASSQGNGNQPQHF
CDR3 DNA: TGTGCCAGCAGCCAAGGAAATGGCAATCAGCCCCAGCATTTT

D gene: TRBD1
J gene: TRBJ1-1
clone size: NA
V gene: TRBV29-1
CDR3 protein: CSVQGEGAEVEAFF
CDR3 DNA: TGCAGCGTTCAAGGGGAGGGGGCAGAGGTTGAAGCTTTCTTT

D gene: NA
J gene: TRBJ2-3
clone size: few
V gene: TRBV7-2
CDR3 protein: CASSFVLEGGQYF
CDR3 DNA: TGTGCCAGCAGCTTCGTACTAGAAGGGGGGCAGTATTTT

D gene: TRBD1
J gene: TRBJ2-7
clone size: many
V gene: TRBV20-1
CDR3 protein: CSAPGTGVYEQYF
CDR3 DNA: TGCAGTGCTCCCGGGACAGGGGTCTACGAGCAGTACTTC

D gene: NA
J gene: TRBJ1-2
clone size: NA
V gene: TRBV29-1
CDR3 protein: CSVEAQLNYGYTF
CDR3 DNA: TGCAGCGTTGAAGCACAGCTTAACTATGGCTACACCTTC

D gene: NA
J gene: TRBJ1-2
clone size: few
V gene: TRBV12-5
CDR3 protein: CASGLWGGYGYTF
CDR3 DNA: TGTGCTAGTGGTTTGTGGGGCGGCTATGGCTACACCTTC

D gene: TRBD2
J gene: TRBJ2-3
clone size: NA
V gene: TRBV11-2
CDR3 protein: CASSWGTSGGRSTDTQYF
CDR3 DNA: TGTGCCAGCAGCTGGGGGACTAGCGGGGGAAGAAGCACAGATACGCAGTATTTT

D gene: TRBD2
J gene: TRBJ2-1
clone size: few
V gene: TRBV6-5
CDR3 protein: CASSYSGGGGGYNEQFF
CDR3 DNA: TGTGCCAGCAGTTACTCCGGTGGTGGCGGGGGTTACAATGAGCAGTTCTTC

D gene: TRBD2
J gene: TRBJ2-1
clone size: NA
V gene: TRBV12-3/TRBV12-4
CDR3 protein: CASSFTGLAGYNEQFF
CDR3 DNA: TGTGCCAGCAGTTTCACGGGACTAGCGGGTTACAATGAGCAGTTCTTC

D gene: NA
J gene: TRBJ1-2
clone size: NA
V gene: TRBV6-1
CDR3 protein: CASTVSANYGYTF
CDR3 DNA: TGTGCCAGCACGGTTTCGGCTAACTATGGCTACACCTTC

D gene: NA
J gene: TRBJ1-4
clone size: NA
V gene: TRBV29-1
CDR3 protein: CSVLDGFNEKLFF
CDR3 DNA: TGCAGCGTCCTCGATGGGTTTAATGAAAAACTGTTTTTT

D gene: NA
J gene: TRBJ1-5
clone size: few
V gene: TRBV12-3/TRBV12-4
CDR3 protein: CASTLADSNQPQHF
CDR3 DNA: TGTGCCAGCACCCTGGCAGATAGCAATCAGCCCCAGCATTTT

D gene: NA
J gene: TRBJ1-1
clone size: NA
V gene: TRBV7-7
CDR3 protein: CASSAIKVDTEAFF
CDR3 DNA: TGTGCTAGCAGCGCCATAAAGGTAGACACTGAAGCTTTCTTT

D gene: TRBD2
J gene: TRBJ2-1
clone size: few
V gene: TRBV4-2
CDR3 protein: CASSQDPPGGINEQFF
CDR3 DNA: TGTGCCAGCAGCCAAGATCCTCCGGGAGGGATCAATGAGCAGTTCTTC